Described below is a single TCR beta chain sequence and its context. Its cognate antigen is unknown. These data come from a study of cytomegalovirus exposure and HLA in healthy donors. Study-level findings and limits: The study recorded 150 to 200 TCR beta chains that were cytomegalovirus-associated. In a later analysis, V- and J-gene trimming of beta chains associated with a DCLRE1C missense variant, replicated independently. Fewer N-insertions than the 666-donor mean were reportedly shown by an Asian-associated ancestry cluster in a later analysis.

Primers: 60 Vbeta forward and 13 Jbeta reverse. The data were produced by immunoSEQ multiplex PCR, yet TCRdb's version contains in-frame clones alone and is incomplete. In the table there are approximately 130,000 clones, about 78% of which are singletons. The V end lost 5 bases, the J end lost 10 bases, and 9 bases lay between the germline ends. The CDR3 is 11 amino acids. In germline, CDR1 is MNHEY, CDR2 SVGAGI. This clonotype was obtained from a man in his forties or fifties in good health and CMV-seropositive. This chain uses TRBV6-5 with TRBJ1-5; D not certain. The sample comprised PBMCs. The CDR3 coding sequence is TGTGCCAGCAGTACCACAGCTCCCCAGCATTTT. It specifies CASSTTAPQHF.